This is a list of T cell receptor beta chains from one sample in a study of T cell changes during pregnancy in multiple sclerosis. The protocol was immunoSEQ multiplex PCR, while the TCRdb copy is restricted to in-frame clones and leaves out a portion. Among about 55,000 clones listed, 90% were seen once. This specimen was CD4+ T cells from peripheral blood mononuclear cells, taken in the first trimester of pregnancy. These receptors all come from a female donor with multiple sclerosis, enrolled in a pregnancy study. Each CDR3 is given with its conserved first and last residue. A D gene is named only where the DNA matches it firmly. Rows may omit the clone size; those that give it use once, few, many or a size class.

abundance,v_gene,j_gene,d_gene,CDR3aa,CDR3nt
once,TRBV29-1,TRBJ2-7,TRBD1,CSVRSGQGTYEQYF,TGCAGCGTCAGGTCGGGACAGGGGACCTACGAGCAGTACTTC
-,TRBV10-3,TRBJ1-3,-,CAITGSGNTIYF,TGTGCCATTACAGGCTCTGGAAACACCATATATTTT
-,TRBV28,TRBJ2-5,-,CATHPITGELQETQYF,TGTGCCACCCACCCGATCACCGGGGAGCTTCAAGAGACCCAGTACTTC
-,TRBV9,TRBJ2-1,TRBD2,CASSETSGGAGEQFF,TGTGCCAGCAGTGAGACTAGCGGGGGGGCGGGTGAGCAGTTCTTC
-,TRBV5-1,TRBJ2-2,TRBD2,CASSPGLAGPVGELFF,TGCGCCAGCAGCCCCGGACTAGCGGGGCCCGTCGGGGAGCTGTTTTTT
-,TRBV29-1,TRBJ2-2,TRBD2,CSVRGGSGTGELFF,TGCAGCGTTCGGGGGGGGTCGGGCACCGGGGAGCTGTTTTTT
-,TRBV5-1,TRBJ1-1,TRBD1,CASSRDRVSTEAFF,TGCGCCAGCAGCCGAGACAGGGTCTCGACTGAAGCTTTCTTT
-,TRBV19,TRBJ1-2,TRBD1,CASSNRDRASHGYTF,TGTGCCAGTAGTAACCGGGACAGGGCTTCCCATGGCTACACCTTC
-,TRBV5-6,TRBJ1-3,-,CASSATGTRNTIYF,TGTGCCAGCAGCGCTACGGGAACCCGAAACACCATATATTTT
-,TRBV29-1,TRBJ2-1,TRBD2,CSVSGGSSSYNEQFF,TGCAGCGTTTCCGGGGGGAGCAGCTCCTACAATGAGCAGTTCTTC
-,TRBV14,TRBJ2-4,-,CASSWMEGNIQYF,TGTGCCAGCAGTTGGATGGAGGGAAACATTCAGTACTTC
-,TRBV27,TRBJ1-2,TRBD1,CASSLSWTGSGGYTF,TGTGCCAGCAGTTTATCCTGGACAGGGTCGGGGGGCTACACCTTC
once,TRBV18,TRBJ1-1,-,CASSPLLLTGMNTEAFF,TGTGCCAGCTCACCACTTCTTCTCACGGGGATGAACACTGAAGCTTTCTTT
-,TRBV19,TRBJ2-3,-,CASRERGTDTQYF,TGTGCCAGTCGGGAGCGAGGCACAGATACGCAGTATTTT
-,TRBV10-3,TRBJ2-1,-,CAISESSGSSYNEQFF,TGTGCCATCAGTGAGTCTAGCGGCAGCTCCTACAATGAGCAGTTCTTC
-,TRBV10-3,TRBJ2-7,-,CAAGGGGYEQYF,TGTGCCGCTGGGGGAGGGGGGTACGAGCAGTACTTC
once,TRBV6-1,TRBJ2-2,TRBD2,CASSELLAAGELFF,TGTGCCAGCAGTGAATTACTAGCGGCCGGGGAGCTGTTTTTT
-,TRBV7-2,TRBJ2-3,-,CASSQISPNTDTQYF,TGTGCCAGCAGCCAAATAAGCCCTAACACAGATACGCAGTATTTT
-,TRBV5-1,TRBJ1-1,TRBD1,CASSLGQGAFEAFF,TGCGCCAGCAGCTTGGGACAGGGGGCCTTTGAAGCTTTCTTT
-,TRBV7-2,TRBJ2-2,-,CASSPQGGAPGKLFF,TGTGCCAGCAGCCCCCAGGGGGGCGCACCCGGAAAGCTGTTTTTT
-,TRBV29-1,TRBJ2-3,TRBD2,CSVPGLDRSPYF,TGCAGCGTTCCGGGACTAGACCGGTCCCCGTATTTT
-,TRBV4-1,TRBJ2-7,TRBD2,CASSQDMGGGYSFSYEQYF,TGCGCCAGCAGCCAAGATATGGGCGGGGGGTATTCGTTTTCCTACGAGCAGTACTTC
-,TRBV7-9,TRBJ1-1,-,CASSPQENTEAFF,TGTGCCAGCAGCCCACAGGAGAACACTGAAGCTTTCTTT
-,TRBV2,TRBJ2-5,TRBD2,CASSAGGGETQYF,TGTGCCAGCAGTGCTGGGGGGGGAGAGACCCAGTACTTC
-,TRBV29-1,TRBJ1-1,-,CSVLDRPNTEAFF,TGCAGCGTACTTGACAGGCCGAACACTGAAGCTTTCTTT
-,TRBV6-6,TRBJ1-1,-,CASSYPSGARSTEAFF,TGTGCCAGCAGTTACCCCTCTGGGGCCCGTAGCACTGAAGCTTTCTTT
-,TRBV2,TRBJ1-5,TRBD1,CASDRGELSNQPQHF,TGTGCCAGCGACAGGGGTGAGCTTAGCAATCAGCCCCAGCATTTT
-,TRBV7-3,TRBJ1-4,TRBD1,CASSHGTDNEKLFF,TGTGCCAGCAGCCACGGGACAGATAATGAAAAACTGTTTTTT
-,TRBV19,TRBJ2-1,-,CASSIAGVSSYNEQFF,TGTGCCAGTAGTATAGCGGGAGTCAGCTCCTACAATGAGCAGTTCTTC
once,TRBV15,TRBJ2-5,TRBD1,CATRRQGAILLETQYF,TGTGCCACTAGAAGACAGGGGGCGATCTTGTTAGAGACCCAGTACTTC
-,TRBV19,TRBJ2-2,TRBD1,CASSIVWTGGPGELFF,TGTGCCAGTAGTATAGTTTGGACAGGGGGCCCCGGGGAGCTGTTTTTT
-,TRBV2,TRBJ1-1,-,CASSDRGGNTEAFF,TGTGCCAGCAGTGACAGGGGCGGGAACACTGAAGCTTTCTTT